The 8 T cell receptor beta chains below were found in one sample sequenced in a study of cytomegalovirus exposure and HLA in healthy donors. Measured with immunoSEQ multiplex PCR; TCRdb has only the in-frame clones, and not every one. This sample has about 92,000 clones; approximately 93% occur once, and the top ten carry approximately 1.1%. What was sequenced was PBMCs. Source of these receptors: a young woman in good health and CMV-seropositive.

This chain links TRBV4-3 with TRBJ2-4, with 7 bases fitting TRBD1. V was pared by 0 bases and J by 9 bases, with 8 bases of the junction left unmatched. Germline assignment: CDR1 LGHNA and CDR2 YSLEER. CDR3 length equals 15 residues. CDR3 DNA sequence: TGCGCCAGCAGCCAAGATTCCAGGGGGTATCGCATTCAGTACTTC. Its protein is CASSQDSRGYRIQYF.

The CDR3 DNA follows: TGTGCCAGTAGAACTAGCGGGAGCTTGGGTGAGCAGTTCTTC. Protein: CASRTSGSLGEQFF. V and J are TRBV19 and TRBJ2-1; 11 nucleotides align to TRBD2. J lost 9 bases, V lost 6 bases, and 7 bases had no gene match. Germline-derived CDR1 and CDR2 are LNHDA and SQIVND (reference sequence). The CDR3 contains 14 residues.

The gene calls are TRBV28 and TRBJ2-5; possibly TRBD1 for D (5 bases). V was shortened by 0 bases and J by 4 bases, with 12 bases between the two germline ends. CDR1 is MDHEN and CDR2 is SYDVKM in the germline V gene. This CDR3 region has 15 residues. The CDR3 DNA reads as TGTGCCAGCAGTTTATGGCCGGGCCAGGGAGAGACCCAGTACTTC. Residues: CASSLWPGQGETQYF.

V is TRBV11-3 and J is TRBJ1-1, with TRBD1 matching over 10 bases. The V and J ends lost 1 base and 6 bases, in that order; junction bases with no gene match: 5. The V gene's germline CDR1 is SGHNT and CDR2 YENEEA. The CDR3 runs 15 residues. The CDR3 DNA follows: TGTGCCAGCAGCTTAGGGGGGACAGGGGCCGCTGAAGCTTTCTTT. Protein sequence: CASSLGGTGAAEAFF.

V gene TRBV6-5 combines with J gene TRBJ1-2, with TRBD1 matching over 8 bases. Trimming removed 3 bases from V and 5 bases from J; junction bases left unmatched: 8. Germline V CDR1 and CDR2: MNHEY, SVGAGI. The CDR3 has 15 amino acids. The CDR3 here is CASSYSRDRIYGYTF. The CDR3 DNA is TGTGCCAGCAGTTATAGCCGGGACAGGATATATGGCTACACCTTC.

This clone was seen only a few times. The chain combines TRBV11-3 with TRBJ2-5; TRBD1 agrees at 10 bases. The length of the CDR3 is 15 residues. After removal of 5 bases from V and 5 bases from J, the junction contained 8 bases not matched to a gene. Per the germline V gene, CDR1 is SGHNT and CDR2 is YENEEA. The CDR3 DNA follows: TGTGCCAGCAGCACCCGGGACAGGGGACATGAGACCCAGTACTTC. Amino acid sequence: CASSTRDRGHETQYF.

The gene calls are TRBV30 and TRBJ2-2, with 9 nucleotides matching TRBD1. The germline CDR1 and CDR2 sequences are GTSNPN and SVGIG (reference sequence). The junction had 7 bases not matched to a gene; V was cut back by 0 bases and J by 2 bases. The CDR3 loop spans 17 amino acids. The CDR3 here is CAWSVGGQGRNTGELFF. CDR3 nucleotides: TGTGCCTGGAGTGTAGGAGGACAGGGGAGAAACACCGGGGAGCTGTTTTTT.

This chain joins TRBV28 and TRBJ2-1, with unresolved D. CDR1 is MDHEN, CDR2 SYDVKM, per germline. V lost 5 bases and J lost 0, with 11 bases in between. The CDR3 is made up of 15 amino acids. CDR3 DNA sequence: TGTGCCAGCAGTATACCGAGTGCCTCCTACAATGAGCAGTTCTTC. Residues: CASSIPSASYNEQFF. Together with reference TRBV28 and TRBJ2-1, the CDR3 gives the full variable domain: DVKVTQSSRYLVKRTGEKVFLECVQDMDHENMFWYRQDPGLGLRLIYFSYDVKMKEKGDIPEGYSVSREKKERFSLILESASTNQTSMYLCASSIPSASYNEQFFGPGTRLTVL.